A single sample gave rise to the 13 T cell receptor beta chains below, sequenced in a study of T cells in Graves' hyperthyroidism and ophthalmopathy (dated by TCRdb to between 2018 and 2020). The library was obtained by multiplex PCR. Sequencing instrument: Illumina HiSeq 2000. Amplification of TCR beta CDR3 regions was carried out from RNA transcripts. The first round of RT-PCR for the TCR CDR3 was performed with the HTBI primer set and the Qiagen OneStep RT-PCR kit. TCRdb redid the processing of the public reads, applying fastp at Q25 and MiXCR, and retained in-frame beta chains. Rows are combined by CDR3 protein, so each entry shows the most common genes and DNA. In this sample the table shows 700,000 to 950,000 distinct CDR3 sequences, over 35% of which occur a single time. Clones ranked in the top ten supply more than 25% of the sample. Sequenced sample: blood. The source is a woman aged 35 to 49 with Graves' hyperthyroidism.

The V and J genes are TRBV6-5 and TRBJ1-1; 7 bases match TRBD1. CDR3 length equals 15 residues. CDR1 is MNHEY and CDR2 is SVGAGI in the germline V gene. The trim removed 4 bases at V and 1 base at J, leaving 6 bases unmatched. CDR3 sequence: CASSSNRGWNTEAFF. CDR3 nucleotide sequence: TGTGCCAGCAGTTCGAACAGGGGATGGAACACTGAAGCTTTCTTT.

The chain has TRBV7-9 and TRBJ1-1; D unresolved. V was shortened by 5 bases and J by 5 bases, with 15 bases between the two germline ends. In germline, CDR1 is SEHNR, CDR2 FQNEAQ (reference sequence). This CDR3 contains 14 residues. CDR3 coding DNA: TGTGCCAGCAGCCTGAACCCTGGGAGGACTGAAGCTTTCTTT. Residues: CASSLNPGRTEAFF. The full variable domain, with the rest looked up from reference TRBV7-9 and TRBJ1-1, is DTGVSQNPRHKITKRGQNVTFRCDPISEHNRLYWYRQTLGQGPEFLTYFQNEAQLEKSRLLSDRFSAERPKGSFSTLEIQRTEQGDSAMYLCASSLNPGRTEAFFGQGTRLTVV.

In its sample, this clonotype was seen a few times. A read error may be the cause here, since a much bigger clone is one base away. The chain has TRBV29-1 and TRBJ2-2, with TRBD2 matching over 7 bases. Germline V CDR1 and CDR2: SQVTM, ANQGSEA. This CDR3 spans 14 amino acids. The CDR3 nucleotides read TGCAGCGTTGAAGGGCAGGGAGGGACCGGGGAGCTGCTTTTT. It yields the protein CSVEGQGGTGELLF.

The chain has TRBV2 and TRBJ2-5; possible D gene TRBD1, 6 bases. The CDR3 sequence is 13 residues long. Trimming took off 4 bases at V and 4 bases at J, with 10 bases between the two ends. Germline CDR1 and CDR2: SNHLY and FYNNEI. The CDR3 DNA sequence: TGTGCCAGCAGTGGGGGGACAAGAGAGACCCAGTACTTC. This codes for CASSGGTRETQYF.

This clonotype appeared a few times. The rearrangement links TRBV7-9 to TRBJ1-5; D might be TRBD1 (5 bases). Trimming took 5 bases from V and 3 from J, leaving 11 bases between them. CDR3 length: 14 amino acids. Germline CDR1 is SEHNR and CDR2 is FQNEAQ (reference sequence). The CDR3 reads CASSVGGINQPQHF. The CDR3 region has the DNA TGTGCCAGCAGCGTTGGGGGTATCAATCAGCCCCAGCATTTT.

The CDR3 coding sequence is TGCGCCAGCTCATTTTTCACGGACGGACAGGCCTACGAGCAGTACTTC. Translation: CASSFFTDGQAYEQYF. The chain links TRBV5-1 to TRBJ2-7, with 7 bases lining up with TRBD1. Germline CDR1 and CDR2: SGHRS and YFSETQ. Trimming removed 7 bases from V and 2 bases from J; junction bases left unmatched: 15. The CDR3 totals 16 residues.

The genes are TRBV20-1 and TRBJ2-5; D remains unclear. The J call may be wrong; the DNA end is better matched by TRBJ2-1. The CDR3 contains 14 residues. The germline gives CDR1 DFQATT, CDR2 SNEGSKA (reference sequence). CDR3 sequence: CSARVRIMGNEQFF. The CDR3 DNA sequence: TGCAGTGCTAGAGTCAGAATAATGGGCAATGAGCAGTTCTTC.

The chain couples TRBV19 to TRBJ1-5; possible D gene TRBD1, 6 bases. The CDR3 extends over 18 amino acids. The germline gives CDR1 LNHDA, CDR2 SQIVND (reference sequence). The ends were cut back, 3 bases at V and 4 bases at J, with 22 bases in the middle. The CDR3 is CASSIKLFRGRFNQPQHF. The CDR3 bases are TGTGCCAGTAGTATTAAGCTTTTCCGGGGGCGCTTTAATCAGCCCCAGCATTTT.

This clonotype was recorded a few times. This chain's CDR3 is CAWSSHIKNTEAFF. The CDR3 nucleotides are TGTGCCTGGAGTTCGCACATAAAGAACACTGAAGCTTTCTTT. The V and J genes are TRBV30 and TRBJ1-1; D remains unclear. CDR3 size: 14 residues. Per germline, CDR1 GTSNPN and CDR2 SVGIG (reference sequence). Trimming stripped 2 bases from V and 1 base from J, with 11 bases between.

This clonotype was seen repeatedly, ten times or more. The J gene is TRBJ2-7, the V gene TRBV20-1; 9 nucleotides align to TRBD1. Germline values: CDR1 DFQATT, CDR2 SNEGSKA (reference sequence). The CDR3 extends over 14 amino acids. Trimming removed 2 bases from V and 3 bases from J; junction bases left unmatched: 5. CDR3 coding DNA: TGCAGTGCTAGATGGGACAGGGCGGGCTACGAGCAGTACTTC. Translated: CSARWDRAGYEQYF.

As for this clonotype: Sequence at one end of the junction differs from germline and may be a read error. CDR3 amino acids: CASRLIDRVAGELFF. The CDR3 bases are TGTGCCAGCAGGTTAATCGACAGGGTCGCCGGGGAGCTGTTTTTT. The chain uses TRBV7-3 and TRBJ2-2, with 7 nucleotides matching TRBD1. This CDR3 has 15 residues. Germline V gene data show CDR1 as SGHTA and CDR2 as FQGTGA.

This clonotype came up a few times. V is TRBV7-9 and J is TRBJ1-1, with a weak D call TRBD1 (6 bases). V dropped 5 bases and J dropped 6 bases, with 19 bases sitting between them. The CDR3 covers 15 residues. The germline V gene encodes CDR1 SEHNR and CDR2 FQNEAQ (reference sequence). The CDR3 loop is CASSHRGGFLAEAFF. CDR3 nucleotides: TGTGCCAGCAGCCATAGGGGGGGCTTCCTAGCTGAAGCTTTCTTT.

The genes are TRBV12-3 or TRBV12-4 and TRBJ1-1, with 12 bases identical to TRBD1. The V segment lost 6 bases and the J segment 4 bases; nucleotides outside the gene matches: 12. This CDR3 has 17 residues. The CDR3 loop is CASSPTGTGGWGTEAFF. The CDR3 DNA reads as TGTGCCAGCAGCCCGACCGGGACAGGGGGCTGGGGCACTGAAGCTTTCTTT.